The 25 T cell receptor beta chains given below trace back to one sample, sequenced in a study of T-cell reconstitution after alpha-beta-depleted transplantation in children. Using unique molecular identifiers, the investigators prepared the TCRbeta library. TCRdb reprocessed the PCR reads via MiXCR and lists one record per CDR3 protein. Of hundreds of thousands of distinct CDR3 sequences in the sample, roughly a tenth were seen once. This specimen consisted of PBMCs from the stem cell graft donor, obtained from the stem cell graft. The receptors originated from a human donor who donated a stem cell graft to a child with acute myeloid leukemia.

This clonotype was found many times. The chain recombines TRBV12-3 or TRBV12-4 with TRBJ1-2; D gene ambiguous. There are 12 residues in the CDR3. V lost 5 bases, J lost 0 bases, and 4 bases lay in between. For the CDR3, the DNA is TGTGCCAGCAGTGGGGCTAACTATGGCTACACCTTC. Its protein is CASSGANYGYTF.

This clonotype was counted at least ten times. CDR3 coding DNA: TGCAGTGCCAGGGACAGGGCCCAAGAGACCCAGTACTTC. Its translation: CSARDRAQETQYF. The chain has TRBV20-1 and TRBJ2-5; 9 bases align to TRBD1. V trimming: 6 bases; J trimming: 1 base; junction bases outside the gene matches: 3. Germline values: CDR1 DFQATT, CDR2 SNEGSKA (reference sequence). The CDR3 is 13 amino acids.

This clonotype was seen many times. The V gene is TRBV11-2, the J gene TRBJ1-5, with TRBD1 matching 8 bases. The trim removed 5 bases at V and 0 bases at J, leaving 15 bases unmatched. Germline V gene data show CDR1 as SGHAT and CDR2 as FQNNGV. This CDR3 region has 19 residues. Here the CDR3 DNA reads TGTGCCAGCAGCCCTCGGACAGGGTGGATGTCAAATAGCAATCAGCCCCAGCATTTT. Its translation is CASSPRTGWMSNSNQPQHF.

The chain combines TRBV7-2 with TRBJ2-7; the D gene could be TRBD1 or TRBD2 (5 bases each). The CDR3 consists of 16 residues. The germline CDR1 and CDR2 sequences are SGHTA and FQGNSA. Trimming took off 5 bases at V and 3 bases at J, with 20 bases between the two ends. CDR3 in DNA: TGTGCCAGCAGCAAAAATCCGGGACCAACCAGCTACGAGCAGTACTTC. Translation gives CASSKNPGPTSYEQYF. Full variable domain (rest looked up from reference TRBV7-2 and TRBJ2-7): GAGVSQSPSNKVTEKGKDVELRCDPISGHTALYWYRQSLGQGLEFLIYFQGNSAPDKSGLPSDRFSAERTGGSVSTLTIQRTQQEDSAVYLCASSKNPGPTSYEQYFGPGTRLTVT.

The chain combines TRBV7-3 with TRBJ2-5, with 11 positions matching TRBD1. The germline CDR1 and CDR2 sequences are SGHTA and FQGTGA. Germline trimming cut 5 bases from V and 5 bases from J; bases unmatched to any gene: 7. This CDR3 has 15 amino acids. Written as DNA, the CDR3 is TGTGCCAGCAGCCTTGGACAGGGGGCTTTCGAGACCCAGTACTTC. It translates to CASSLGQGAFETQYF.

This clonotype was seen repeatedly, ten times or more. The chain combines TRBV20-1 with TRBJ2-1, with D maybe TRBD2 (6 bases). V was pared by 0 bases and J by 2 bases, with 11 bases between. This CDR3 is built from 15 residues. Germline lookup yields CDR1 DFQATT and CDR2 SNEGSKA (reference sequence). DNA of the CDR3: TGCAGTGCTAGAGATCCTAGCGTCCCCTACAATGAGCAGTTCTTC. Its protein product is CSARDPSVPYNEQFF.

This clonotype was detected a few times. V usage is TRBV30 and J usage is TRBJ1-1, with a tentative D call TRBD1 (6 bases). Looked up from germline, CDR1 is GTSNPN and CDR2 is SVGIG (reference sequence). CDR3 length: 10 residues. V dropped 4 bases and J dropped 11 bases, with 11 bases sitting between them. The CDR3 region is CAWKQGEAFF. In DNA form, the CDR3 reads TGTGCCTGGAAACAGGGAGAGGCTTTCTTT.

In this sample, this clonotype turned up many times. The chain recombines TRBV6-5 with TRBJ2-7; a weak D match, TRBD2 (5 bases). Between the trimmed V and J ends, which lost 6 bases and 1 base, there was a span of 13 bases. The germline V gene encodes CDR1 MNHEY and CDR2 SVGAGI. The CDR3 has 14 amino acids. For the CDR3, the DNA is TGTGCCAGCAGACAGTATGAGGGATCCTACGAGCAGTACTTC. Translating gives CASRQYEGSYEQYF.

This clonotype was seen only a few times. For the CDR3, the DNA is TGCGCCAGCAGGCTGGGGACAGGCCACAATGAGCAGTTCTTC. As protein: CASRLGTGHNEQFF. The rearrangement links TRBV5-1 to TRBJ2-1; 8 bases match TRBD1. Losses at the gene ends were 5 bases for V and 5 bases for J; bases not matched to a gene: 6. The CDR3 has 14 amino acids. Germline CDR1 reads SGHRS; CDR2 reads YFSETQ. Full variable domain (outside the CDR3, taken from reference TRBV5-1 and TRBJ2-1): KAGVTQTPRYLIKTRGQQVTLSCSPISGHRSVSWYQQTPGQGLQFLFEYFSETQRNKGNFPGRFSGRQFSNSRSEMNVSTLELGDSALYLCASRLGTGHNEQFFGPGTRLTVL.

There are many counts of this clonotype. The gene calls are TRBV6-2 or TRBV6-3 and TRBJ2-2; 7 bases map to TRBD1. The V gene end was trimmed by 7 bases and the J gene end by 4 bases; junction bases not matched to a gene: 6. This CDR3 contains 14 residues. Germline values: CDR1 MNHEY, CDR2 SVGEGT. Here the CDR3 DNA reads TGTGCCAGCAAGGAGACAGGGCTCACCGGGGAGCTGTTTTTT. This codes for CASKETGLTGELFF.

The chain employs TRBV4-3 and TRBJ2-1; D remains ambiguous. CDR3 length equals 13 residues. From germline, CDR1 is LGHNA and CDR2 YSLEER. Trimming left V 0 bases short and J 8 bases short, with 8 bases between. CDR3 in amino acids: CASSQDFSHEQFF. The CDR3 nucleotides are TGCGCCAGCAGCCAAGATTTTTCCCATGAGCAGTTCTTC.

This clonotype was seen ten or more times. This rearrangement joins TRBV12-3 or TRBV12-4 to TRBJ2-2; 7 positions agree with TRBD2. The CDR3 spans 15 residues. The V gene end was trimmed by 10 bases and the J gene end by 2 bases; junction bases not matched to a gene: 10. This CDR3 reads CAIAAGSLNTGELFF. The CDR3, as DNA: TGTGCCATTGCAGCGGGAAGCCTAAACACCGGGGAGCTGTTTTTT.

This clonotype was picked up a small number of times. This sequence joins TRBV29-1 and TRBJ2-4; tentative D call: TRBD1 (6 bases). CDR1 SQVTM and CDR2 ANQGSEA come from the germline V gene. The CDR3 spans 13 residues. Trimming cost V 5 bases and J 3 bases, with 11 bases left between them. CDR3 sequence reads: CSVFRGDKNIQYF. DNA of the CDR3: TGCAGCGTTTTCAGGGGAGACAAAAACATTCAGTACTTC.

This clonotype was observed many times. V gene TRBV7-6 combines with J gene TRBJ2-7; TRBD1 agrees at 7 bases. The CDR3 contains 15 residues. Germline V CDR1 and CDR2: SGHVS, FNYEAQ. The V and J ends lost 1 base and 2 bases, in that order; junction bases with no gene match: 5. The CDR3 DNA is TGTGCCAGCAGCTTAGGGGAACAGGGGCCCTACGAGCAGTACTTC. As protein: CASSLGEQGPYEQYF.

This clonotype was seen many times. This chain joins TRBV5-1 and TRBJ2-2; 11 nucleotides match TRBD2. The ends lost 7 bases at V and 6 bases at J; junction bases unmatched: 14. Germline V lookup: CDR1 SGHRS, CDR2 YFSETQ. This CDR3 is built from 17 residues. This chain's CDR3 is CASSREASGRMAGELFF. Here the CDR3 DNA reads TGCGCCAGCTCCCGGGAAGCTAGCGGGAGGATGGCCGGGGAGCTGTTTTTT.

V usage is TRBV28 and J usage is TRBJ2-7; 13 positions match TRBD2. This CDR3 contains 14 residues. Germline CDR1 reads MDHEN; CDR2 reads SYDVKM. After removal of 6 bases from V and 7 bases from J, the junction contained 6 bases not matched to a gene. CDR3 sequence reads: CASRGTSGTREQYF. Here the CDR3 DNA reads TGTGCCAGCAGGGGGACTAGCGGGACCAGAGAGCAGTACTTC.

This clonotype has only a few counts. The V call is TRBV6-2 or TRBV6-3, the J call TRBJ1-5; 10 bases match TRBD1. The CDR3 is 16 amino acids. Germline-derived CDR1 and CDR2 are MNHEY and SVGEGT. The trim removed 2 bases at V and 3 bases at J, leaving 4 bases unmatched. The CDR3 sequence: CASSYGTGALNQPQHF. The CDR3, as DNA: TGTGCCAGCAGTTACGGGACAGGGGCTCTCAATCAGCCCCAGCATTTT.

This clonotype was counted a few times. CDR3 bases: TGTGCCAGCAGCCCTAATGGACAGGCGGAGACCCAGTACTTC. Protein: CASSPNGQAETQYF. The chain carries TRBV7-2 and TRBJ2-5; TRBD1 matches at 7 bases. Germline values: CDR1 SGHTA, CDR2 FQGNSA. V dropped 5 bases and J dropped 5; count of bases not matched to a gene: 8. This CDR3 region has 14 residues.

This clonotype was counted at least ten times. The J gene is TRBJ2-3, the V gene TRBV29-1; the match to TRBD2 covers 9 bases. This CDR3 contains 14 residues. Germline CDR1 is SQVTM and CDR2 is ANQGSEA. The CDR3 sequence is CSVFGGRGTDTQYF. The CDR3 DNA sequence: TGCAGTGTCTTCGGCGGGAGGGGCACAGATACGCAGTATTTT.

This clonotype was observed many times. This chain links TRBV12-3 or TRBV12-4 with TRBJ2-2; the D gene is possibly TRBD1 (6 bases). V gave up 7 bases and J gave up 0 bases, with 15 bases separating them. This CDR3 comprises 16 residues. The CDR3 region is CASTPQGTSNTGELFF. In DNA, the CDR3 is TGTGCCAGCACCCCTCAGGGGACCTCGAACACCGGGGAGCTGTTTTTT.

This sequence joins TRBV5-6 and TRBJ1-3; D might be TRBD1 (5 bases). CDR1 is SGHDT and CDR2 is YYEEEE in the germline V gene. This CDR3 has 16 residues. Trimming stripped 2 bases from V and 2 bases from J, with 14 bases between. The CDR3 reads CASSLRQNTAGNTIYF. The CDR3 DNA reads TGTGCCAGCAGCTTACGACAGAATACGGCTGGAAACACCATATATTTT.

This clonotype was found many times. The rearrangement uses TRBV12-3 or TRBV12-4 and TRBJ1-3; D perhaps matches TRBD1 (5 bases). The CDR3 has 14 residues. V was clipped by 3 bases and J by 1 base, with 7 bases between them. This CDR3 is CASSFGGSGNTIYF. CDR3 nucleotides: TGTGCCAGCAGTTTTGGGGGGTCTGGAAACACCATATATTTT.

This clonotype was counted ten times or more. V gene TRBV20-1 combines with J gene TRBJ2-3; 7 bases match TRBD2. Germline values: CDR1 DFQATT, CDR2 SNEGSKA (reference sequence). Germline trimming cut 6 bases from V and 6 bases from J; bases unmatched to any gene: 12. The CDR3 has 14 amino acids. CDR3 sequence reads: CSAHGGRAPDTQYF. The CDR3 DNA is TGCAGTGCCCATGGGGGGAGGGCCCCCGATACGCAGTATTTT.

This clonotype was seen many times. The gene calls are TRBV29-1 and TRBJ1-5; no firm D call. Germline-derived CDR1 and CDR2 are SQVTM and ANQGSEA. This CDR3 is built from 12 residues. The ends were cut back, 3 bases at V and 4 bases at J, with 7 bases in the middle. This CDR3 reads CSVEMGNQPQHF. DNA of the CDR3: TGCAGCGTTGAGATGGGGAATCAGCCCCAGCATTTT.

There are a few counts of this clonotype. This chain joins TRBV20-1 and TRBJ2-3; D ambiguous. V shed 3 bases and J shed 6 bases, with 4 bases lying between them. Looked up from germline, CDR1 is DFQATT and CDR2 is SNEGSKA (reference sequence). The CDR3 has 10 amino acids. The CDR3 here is CSARMDTQYF. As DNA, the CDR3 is TGCAGTGCTAGGATGGATACGCAGTATTTT.